This paragraph reports one T cell receptor beta chain. This record belongs to a study of shared clonotypes between healthy human individuals. Germline V gene sequence: CDR1 MNHEY, CDR2 SMNVEV (reference sequence). The CDR3 spans 14 residues. Deletions cut 0 bases from V and 5 bases from J, with 11 bases between. The assay was immunoSEQ multiplex PCR, and TCRdb's table has in-frame clones only and misses some. The sample has approximately 710,000 clones; about 90% are singletons. The chain couples TRBV27 to TRBJ2-7; D might be TRBD1 (6 bases). The clonotype originates from a man aged 18-30 years in good health. Some clones in this sample may be carry-over from other donors' samples. Sequencing was performed on memory CD8+ T cells from PBMCs. Subset defined: CD45RO+ cells pooled with CCR7-negative TemRA cells. CDR3 nucleotide sequence: TGTGCCAGCAGTTTATCTCTGGGGGCCGACGAGCAGTACTTC. It translates to CASSLSLGADEQYF.